This TCR beta chain appears in the sequencing data of a study of blood T cell repertoires in COVID-19. About the research overall: Acute and convalescent COVID-19 samples came from the United States, Italy and Spain.

Profiling relied on immunoSEQ multiplex PCR, and the TCRdb table lists in-frame clones only, not all of them. This table has 490,000 or so clones, less than 90% appearing once. The CDR3 has 16 residues. Deletions cut 4 bases from V and 5 bases from J, with 21 bases between. The V gene's germline CDR1 is SGDLS and CDR2 YYNGEE. Individuals drawn from 24 US areas were roughly 18 to 100 years old. The study assigned cohorts using participant-reported clinical history. Sequenced material: PBMCs or T cells enriched from blood (not recorded which). The origin of this receptor is a woman between 55 and 75 years old who had recovered from COVID-19. The genes are TRBV9 and TRBJ2-5, with a tentative D call TRBD2 (5 bases). The DNA of the CDR3 is TGTGCCAGCAGCCCACAGACGGTGGAGGCCGGTGAGACCCAGTACTTC. As protein: CASSPQTVEAGETQYF.